Listed below are T cell receptor beta chains from one sample, sequenced in a study of T-cell memory formation after mild COVID-19. In TCRdb, the 5' RACE reads were re-called with MiXCR into one record per CDR3 protein. Found here are 150,000 to 200,000 distinct CDR3 sequences, 10% to 15% of them singletons; the top ten hold approximately 3.6%. Sequenced sample: PBMCs or a T cell subset sorted from them (not recorded which). The receptor set was obtained from a man between 18 and 35 years old who had mild COVID-19 (a few samples of this study predate the infection). Cell type and time point are not known. Each CDR3 is given with its conserved first and last residue. D genes are given only for firm matches. Size tells how often a clone was seen (once, few, many) or the class of an expanded clone, and some rows leave it out.

>few|TRBJ1-4|TRBV7-9|TRBD1
CASNFGQGIEKLFF
TGTGCCAGCAACTTTGGACAGGGAATTGAAAAACTGTTTTTT
>once|TRBJ1-4|TRBV7-8|.
CASSTTDSTNEKLFF
TGTGCCAGCAGCACGACAGATTCAACTAATGAAAAACTGTTTTTT
>many|TRBJ1-3|TRBV6-6|.
CASSYSQGTLSGNTIYF
TGTGCCAGCAGTTACTCGCAGGGCACTCTCTCTGGAAACACCATATATTTT
>few|TRBJ2-2|TRBV4-3|.
CASSQESQLGTGELFF
TGCGCCAGCAGCCAAGAATCTCAGCTTGGCACCGGGGAGCTGTTTTTT
>.|TRBJ1-1|TRBV4-3|.
CASSQGRRQNTEAFF
TGCGCCAGCAGCCAAGGGCGTCGGCAGAACACTGAAGCTTTCTTT
>few|TRBJ2-2|TRBV12-3/TRBV12-4|TRBD1
CASGGTGHTGELFF
TGTGCCAGCGGGGGGACAGGGCACACCGGGGAGCTGTTTTTT
>.|TRBJ2-3|TRBV20-1|TRBD1
CSARSAGTGAGGTQYF
TGCAGTGCTAGATCGGCGGGGACAGGGGCCGGAGGTACGCAGTATTTT
>many|TRBJ1-4|TRBV7-9|.
CASSSRGMGTNEKLFF
TGTGCCAGCAGCTCTAGAGGGATGGGAACTAATGAAAAACTGTTTTTT
>few|TRBJ1-2|TRBV12-3/TRBV12-4|.
CASSRAGGYGYTF
TGTGCCAGCAGCAGGGCCGGGGGCTATGGCTACACCTTC
>many|TRBJ1-1|TRBV19|TRBD1
CASNSRDRGNTEAFF
TGTGCCAGTAACTCGCGGGACAGAGGGAACACTGAAGCTTTCTTT
>.|TRBJ2-7|TRBV12-3/TRBV12-4|.
CASSLGRGGYEQYF
TGTGCCAGCAGTTTGGGCAGGGGTGGCTACGAGCAGTACTTC
>.|TRBJ1-2|TRBV7-9|.
CASSSPAKSGYTF
TGTGCCAGCAGCTCACCGGCGAAAAGTGGCTACACCTTC
>many|TRBJ2-3|TRBV7-8|.
CASTQTAGVGTDTQYF
TGTGCCAGCACCCAAACGGCCGGGGTGGGCACAGATACGCAGTATTTT
>few|TRBJ2-1|TRBV5-1|TRBD2
CASSGTSGGAYNEQFF
TGCGCCAGCAGCGGCACTAGCGGGGGGGCCTACAATGAGCAGTTCTTC
>many|TRBJ2-2|TRBV7-3|.
CASSSTGELFF
TGTGCCAGCAGCTCCACCGGGGAGCTGTTTTTT
>.|TRBJ1-5|TRBV28|.
CASSPGHYTPQHF
TGTGCCAGCAGTCCGGGACATTATACGCCCCAGCATTTT
>.|TRBJ1-1|TRBV20-1|TRBD1
CSARERRGDRGMNTEAFF
TGCAGTGCTAGAGAAAGGAGGGGGGACAGGGGAATGAACACTGAAGCTTTCTTT
>few|TRBJ2-1|TRBV20-1|TRBD2
CSAPRAGVTYNEQFF
TGCAGTGCCCCGCGGGCGGGGGTAACCTACAATGAGCAGTTCTTC
>few|TRBJ1-4|TRBV20-1|.
CTIKVAEKLFF
TGCACCATCAAGGTTGCGGAAAAACTGTTTTTT
>few|TRBJ2-7|TRBV18|.
CASSPMRDSSYEQYF
TGTGCCAGCTCACCGATGAGAGACAGCTCCTACGAGCAGTACTTC
>few|TRBJ2-1|TRBV5-4|TRBD2
CASSLGGAGGQEVEQFF
TGTGCCAGCAGCCTTGGTGGAGCGGGGGGGCAAGAGGTTGAGCAGTTCTTC
>.|TRBJ1-1|TRBV15|.
CATSRDLTPNTEAFF
TGTGCCACCAGCAGAGACTTGACACCGAACACTGAAGCTTTCTTT
>few|TRBJ2-7|TRBV10-1|.
CASSRYRTYEQYF
TGCGCCAGCAGTAGGTACAGGACCTACGAGCAGTACTTC
>few|TRBJ1-4|TRBV4-1|.
CASSQQSSTNEKLFF
TGCGCCAGCAGCCAACAGTCATCAACTAATGAAAAACTGTTTTTT
>few|TRBJ1-1|TRBV5-1|.
CASSISAGVNTEAFF
TGCGCCAGCAGCATTTCGGCGGGTGTTAACACTGAAGCTTTCTTT
>.|TRBJ2-3|TRBV5-6|TRBD2
CASSLRTSGRATDTQYF
TGTGCCAGCAGCTTGAGGACTAGCGGGCGGGCCACAGATACGCAGTATTTT
>many|TRBJ1-2|TRBV12-3/TRBV12-4|.
CASRFQGSGGYTF
TGTGCCAGCAGATTCCAGGGCAGTGGGGGCTACACCTTC
>few|TRBJ2-5|TRBV7-6|.
CASSLVGETQETQYF
TGTGCCAGCAGTCTTGTGGGGGAGACGCAAGAGACCCAGTACTTC
>few|TRBJ2-1|TRBV11-2|.
CASSLVRASYNEQFF
TGTGCCAGCAGCTTAGTTAGGGCCTCCTACAATGAGCAGTTCTTC
>.|TRBJ1-2|TRBV7-2|.
CASSLNRGVYGYTF
TGTGCCAGCAGCTTGAATAGGGGAGTCTATGGCTACACCTTC
>.|TRBJ2-2|TRBV12-5|TRBD1
CASGSSGDRVRTGELFF
TGTGCTAGTGGTTCCTCGGGGGACAGGGTTAGGACCGGGGAGCTGTTTTTT
>many|TRBJ2-5|TRBV6-2/TRBV6-3|TRBD2
CASSRRLAGVETQYF
TGTGCCAGCAGCCGCCGACTAGCGGGGGTGGAGACCCAGTACTTC
>few|TRBJ2-7|TRBV5-6|TRBD2
CASSYGGGEQYF
TGTGCCAGCAGCTACGGGGGGGGCGAGCAGTACTTC
>few|TRBJ2-3|TRBV5-1|.
CASSLAPGATDTQYF
TGCGCCAGCAGCTTGGCTCCAGGAGCCACAGATACGCAGTATTTT
>.|TRBJ1-5|TRBV6-5|TRBD1
CASRLYGQGHQPQHF
TGTGCCAGCAGGCTTTATGGACAGGGACATCAGCCCCAGCATTTT
>few|TRBJ2-7|TRBV5-1|.
CASSLDPGEQYF
TGCGCCAGCAGCTTGGATCCGGGTGAGCAGTACTTC
>few|TRBJ1-1|TRBV11-1|.
CASSTRQDTEAFF
TGTGCCAGCAGCACCCGACAGGACACTGAAGCTTTCTTT
>.|TRBJ1-2|TRBV5-1|TRBD1
CASSLAWTGEKGGYTF
TGCGCCAGCAGCTTGGCCTGGACAGGGGAGAAGGGTGGCTACACCTTC
>few|TRBJ1-2|TRBV7-9|TRBD1
CASSRQTGAYGYTF
TGTGCCAGCAGCCGTCAAACAGGGGCCTATGGCTACACCTTC
>.|TRBJ1-4|TRBV12-3/TRBV12-4|.
CASSPGTEGGGKLFF
TGTGCCAGCAGTCCGGGGACGGAGGGGGGGGGGAAACTGTTTTTT
>few|TRBJ2-5|TRBV5-1|TRBD2
CASSTRGLAGETQYF
TGCGCCAGCAGCACCAGAGGGCTAGCGGGAGAGACCCAGTACTTC
>.|TRBJ2-5|TRBV7-2|TRBD2
CASKAGGPSETQYF
TGTGCCAGCAAGGCGGGGGGGCCGTCGGAGACCCAGTACTTC
>.|TRBJ2-3|TRBV18|.
CASFTGDGYQDTQYF
TGTGCCAGCTTCACCGGGGACGGATACCAGGATACGCAGTATTTT
>few|TRBJ2-1|TRBV5-1|.
CASSGDSYNEQFF
TGCGCCAGCAGCGGGGACTCCTACAATGAGCAGTTCTTC
>.|TRBJ2-6|TRBV4-3|.
CASSPRATGANVLTF
TGCGCCAGCAGCCCCCGGGCGACTGGGGCCAACGTCCTGACTTTC
>few|TRBJ2-1|TRBV27|TRBD2
CASNRDSGTYNEQFF
TGTGCCAGCAACCGGGATAGCGGGACCTACAATGAGCAGTTCTTC
>few|TRBJ1-2|TRBV20-1|.
CSARDLRGNGYTF
TGCAGTGCTAGAGATCTTAGGGGGAATGGCTACACCTTC
>.|TRBJ2-7|TRBV6-1|.
CASTPPEYYGQYF
TGTGCCAGCACACCTCCGGAGTACTACGGACAGTACTTC
>few|TRBJ2-5|TRBV2|.
CASSEVSQETQYF
TGTGCCAGCAGTGAAGTTTCTCAAGAGACCCAGTACTTC
>few|TRBJ2-3|TRBV20-1|TRBD2
CSAGLAGGNTDTQYF
TGCAGTGCAGGACTAGCGGGGGGGAACACAGATACGCAGTATTTT
>.|TRBJ1-2|TRBV15|TRBD1
CATSRVGTGGRGGYTF
TGTGCCACCAGCAGAGTGGGGACAGGGGGACGAGGTGGCTACACCTTC